These T cell receptor beta chains were read from a single sample in a study of blood T cells in healthy people across ages. TCRdb re-analysed the 5' RACE reads in MiXCR, keeping a single row per CDR3 protein. The sample consists of roughly 1.7 million distinct CDR3 sequences, roughly 30% of them appearing once. The specimen was blood. The origin of the receptors is a woman in her 30s in good health. The CDR3 runs from the conserved cysteine through the conserved F or W. The D gene is left open where the match is weak.

TRBV4-1,TRBD1,CASSLQSGTENEKLFF
TRBV5-1,.,CASSLAVGGGAYEQYF
TRBV2,.,CASMAGPDEQYF
TRBV27,TRBD2,CASSLSWGGNEQFF
TRBV4-1,TRBD2,CASSQGSGGAINEQFF
TRBV29-1,TRBD1,CSVEFPGQGYEQYF
TRBV6-5,TRBD1,CASSYSGNRGEQYF
TRBV27,.,CTSRNYLSGANVLTF
TRBV2,.,CASSETVTAFF
TRBV13,TRBD1,CASSDRTGVMNTEAFF
TRBV5-1,.,CASSQRQGGPPTDTQYF
TRBV15,.,CATMGGGGATEAFF
TRBV7-9,.,CASSSRRTSYNEQFF
TRBV20-1,.,CSAPEDSPGWPRHF
TRBV29-1,.,CSVDGPSTDTQYF
TRBV6-5,TRBD2,CASSYFPPSGGTQETQYF
TRBV20-1,.,CSAYPRDTILYIQYF
TRBV20-1,.,CSARGEGNGKPQHF
TRBV3-1,.,CASSHHGNQPQHF
TRBV9,.,CASSVAGQPEETQYF
TRBV29-1,TRBD1,CSVAVGDSYNSPLHF
TRBV5-6,TRBD1,CASSSSGRDSVTGELFF
TRBV5-1,.,CASSLGVAVKSSGANVLTF
TRBV7-9,TRBD2,CASSFYSGLAGGADPYEQYF
TRBV30,.,CAWSYADYEQYF
TRBV20-1,TRBD2,CSAPRLAGGGTQYF
TRBV7-2,.,CASSADGGLNEQFF
TRBV24-1,TRBD1,CATSAGQGAAGYTF
TRBV6-2/TRBV6-3,.,CASSRGMETQYF
TRBV4-1,TRBD2,CASSQSPRAGYQETQYF
TRBV6-5,TRBD1,CASSDPDRVRGEQYF
TRBV3-1,.,CASSQRGQSLRGYTF
TRBV11-2,TRBD1,CASSLDQRDRPNYGYTF
TRBV18,.,CASSTGNNQPQHF
TRBV3-1,.,CASSQDSANEKLFF
TRBV6-1,.,CASSAMRNTDSNQPQHF
TRBV5-1,.,CASSSNPSSYNEQFF
TRBV13,.,CASSLGRGGSPLHF
TRBV14,TRBD1,CASSSGGGYGDEQFF
TRBV29-1,TRBD2,CSVLGGRGGLETQYF
TRBV6-6,.,CASSYGHKYNEQFF
TRBV18,TRBD2,CASSRGRLAVQETQYF
TRBV7-8,TRBD1,CASSLEGQGIGSGCTF
TRBV20-1,.,CSARGTNVETQYF
TRBV3-1,.,CASSQDRAASSYNEQFF
TRBV20-1,TRBD2,CSALAGGNTDTQYF
TRBV3-1,TRBD2,CASSQGGLASYEQYF